Listed below are T cell receptor beta chains from one sample, sequenced in a study of T-cell memory formation after mild COVID-19. TCRdb re-called the 5' RACE reads with MiXCR, one entry per CDR3 protein. The data contain around 430,000 distinct CDR3 sequences, roughly 15% of them singletons. Material: PBMCs or a T cell subset sorted from them (not recorded which). The receptor source for this set is a man between 18 and 35 years old who had mild COVID-19 (a few samples of this study predate the infection). Cell type and time point are not known. CDR3s include the opening cysteine and the closing phenylalanine or tryptophan. D genes are given only for firm matches. Clone size appears in some rows only: once, few, many, or a class for an expanded clone.

>TRBV5-1|.|TRBJ1-4|many
TGCGCCAGCAGCTTGGCCGGATCGACTAATGAAAAACTGTTTTTT
CASSLAGSTNEKLFF
>TRBV2|.|TRBJ2-5|many
TGTGCCAGCAGTAACCAAGAGACCCAGTACTTC
CASSNQETQYF
>TRBV4-2|.|TRBJ2-5|few
TGTGCCAGCAGCCAACGGTCCCTAAACATTGAGACCCAGTACTTC
CASSQRSLNIETQYF
>TRBV29-1|.|TRBJ2-7|few
TGCAGCGTTGAAAACAGGGCGTACGAGCAGTACTTC
CSVENRAYEQYF
>TRBV3-1|.|TRBJ2-1|.
TGTGCCAGCAGCCAAGCCTCCTACAATGAGCAGTTCTTC
CASSQASYNEQFF
>TRBV4-3|.|TRBJ2-2|few
TGCGCCAGCAGCCAAACAAACACCGGGGAGCTGTTTTTT
CASSQTNTGELFF
>TRBV7-2|.|TRBJ1-1|.
TGTGCCAGCAGCCCACTATCACGGCGCACTGAAGCTTTCTTT
CASSPLSRRTEAFF
>TRBV18|TRBD1|TRBJ2-2|.
TGTGCCAGCTCACTTAGCCGGGACAGCCTTACCGGGGAGCTGTTTTTT
CASSLSRDSLTGELFF
>TRBV5-1|.|TRBJ1-1|many
TGCGCCAGCAGCTTCTTGGGGGGTACTGAAGCTTTCTTT
CASSFLGGTEAFF
>TRBV7-3|TRBD1|TRBJ1-2|.
TGTGCCAGCAGCTTACAGGGGGCGCATGGCTACACCTTC
CASSLQGAHGYTF
>TRBV5-1|.|TRBJ2-2|few
TGCGCCAGCAGCTTGTCGCCAGGCTCGAACACCGGGGAGCTGTTTTTT
CASSLSPGSNTGELFF
>TRBV7-9|.|TRBJ1-1|few
TGTGCCAGCAGCTTAATAACAGGGACCGACACTGAAGCTTTCTTT
CASSLITGTDTEAFF
>TRBV10-3|.|TRBJ2-7|few
TGTGCCATCAGTGGGGACATCAACTCCTACGAGCAGTACTTC
CAISGDINSYEQYF
>TRBV20-1|.|TRBJ2-4|few
TGCAGTGCTAGCCCTCTTCAGGGGAGCAAAAACATTCAGTACTTC
CSASPLQGSKNIQYF
>TRBV7-8|.|TRBJ1-1|.
TGTGCCAGCAGCTCCTCGTTGGACAGTGAAGCTTTCTTT
CASSSSLDSEAFF
>TRBV6-1|.|TRBJ2-7|few
TGTGCCAGCAGTGAACTGCCGGAGCAGTACTTC
CASSELPEQYF
>TRBV7-9|.|TRBJ2-3|.
TGTGCCAGCATCCCCCGGGGCACAGATACGCAGTATTTT
CASIPRGTDTQYF
>TRBV27|.|TRBJ1-4|few
TGTGCCAGCAGTTTTCGGGGAAATAATGAAAAACTGTTTTTT
CASSFRGNNEKLFF
>TRBV7-6|TRBD2|TRBJ2-5|.
TGTGCCAGCAGCCAGACTAGCGGGGGAGAGCAAGAGACCCAGTACTTC
CASSQTSGGEQETQYF
>TRBV7-2|.|TRBJ2-5|many
TGTGCCAGCAGCTTAGATTCTAATCCCCTGGAGACCCAGTACTTC
CASSLDSNPLETQYF
>TRBV6-2/TRBV6-3|TRBD1|TRBJ1-2|.
TGTGCCAGCAGACGCACAGGGGACTATGGCTACACCTTC
CASRRTGDYGYTF
>TRBV2|TRBD1|TRBJ2-1|few
TGTGCCAGCAGCTGGGGACAGGGGGTAGACAATGAGCAGTTCTTC
CASSWGQGVDNEQFF
>TRBV28|.|TRBJ2-3|.
TGTGCCAGCACCCAGGGCTATCGGGCAAGCACAGATACGCAGTATTTT
CASTQGYRASTDTQYF
>TRBV7-9|.|TRBJ2-3|.
TGTGCCAGCAGCTTTGGGGCTTTTGCCACAGATACGCAGTATTTT
CASSFGAFATDTQYF
>TRBV5-1|.|TRBJ2-1|.
TGCGCCAGCAGCTTGGGCCTAGCTCACGATGAGCAGTTCTTC
CASSLGLAHDEQFF
>TRBV4-1|.|TRBJ2-3|few
TGCGCCAGCAGCCTAGAGTCTAGCGGCACAGATACGCAGTATTTT
CASSLESSGTDTQYF
>TRBV30|.|TRBJ1-6|.
TGTGCCCGGACCGGCGGAAGTCTAAATTCACCCCTCCACTTT
CARTGGSLNSPLHF
>TRBV9|.|TRBJ1-1|few
TGTGCCAGCAGCGTAGATCCGGGCTCAGGGACTGAAGCTTTCTTT
CASSVDPGSGTEAFF
>TRBV5-1|.|TRBJ1-4|few
TGCGCCAGCAGCCTGGAGAATGAAAAACTGTTTTTT
CASSLENEKLFF
>TRBV7-8|.|TRBJ2-1|few
TGTGCCAGCAGCTCACCCGCCATCTGGAATGAGCAGTTCTTC
CASSSPAIWNEQFF
>TRBV4-1|TRBD2|TRBJ2-3|.
TGCGCCAGCAGCCTCCAGCGGGGGTGGTCCACAGATACGCAGTATTTT
CASSLQRGWSTDTQYF
>TRBV3-1|.|TRBJ1-6|few
TGTGCCAGCAGCCAAGATTCACGCCACGGGTTT
CASSQDSRHGF
>TRBV5-1|TRBD1|TRBJ2-5|once
TGCGCCAGCAGCTCCACAGGGGGCTCAGAGACCCAGTACTTC
CASSSTGGSETQYF
>TRBV27|TRBD2|TRBJ2-4|.
TGTGCCAGCAGTCCCGGACTAGCGGGGGCCTTAGTTGGGGCAAACATTCAGTACTTC
CASSPGLAGALVGANIQYF
>TRBV6-5|.|TRBJ1-3|.
TGTGCCAGCAGTTACGGGCCCCGGCCTGGAAACACCATATATTTT
CASSYGPRPGNTIYF
>TRBV3-2|.|TRBJ1-6|few
TGTGCCAGACCTCGGCAGGGCGACCATAATTCACCCCTCCACTTT
CARPRQGDHNSPLHF
>TRBV5-1|.|TRBJ1-4|.
TGCGCCAGCAGCTTTGGGATGGGGGAAAAACTGTTTTTT
CASSFGMGEKLFF
>TRBV24-1|.|TRBJ2-7|few
TGTGCCACCAGTGATACCGGTTACGAGCAGTACTTC
CATSDTGYEQYF
>TRBV27|.|TRBJ1-5|few
TGTGCCAGCAGTTTAAAGGCTTCAGGGTTTAATCAGCCCCAGCATTTT
CASSLKASGFNQPQHF
>TRBV4-2|.|TRBJ2-5|.
TGTGCCAGCAGCCACCGAGGGGGAGAGACCCAGTACTTC
CASSHRGGETQYF
>TRBV6-1|TRBD1|TRBJ2-5|.
TGTGCCAGCAGAAGGACAGGGCAAGAGACCCAGTACTTC
CASRRTGQETQYF
>TRBV5-6|.|TRBJ2-6|.
TGTGCCAGCAGCTTGGTTGAGGACATAAACTCTGGGGCCAACGTCCTGACTTTC
CASSLVEDINSGANVLTF
>TRBV5-1|.|TRBJ2-2|many
TGCGCCAGTCAACCTGGGGGGACGAACACCGGGGAGCTGTTTTTT
CASQPGGTNTGELFF
>TRBV2|.|TRBJ2-1|.
TGTGCCAGCAGTGAAGCAGGGGCCGCCGGTGAGCAGTTCTTC
CASSEAGAAGEQFF
>TRBV6-1|TRBD1|TRBJ2-7|few
TGTGCCAGCACCCTACTCTGGGACAGCCTTGCCTACGAGCAGTACTTC
CASTLLWDSLAYEQYF
>TRBV5-4|.|TRBJ2-3|few
TGTGCCAGCAGCTCCTACACGCGGGGCTCCACAGATACGCAGTATTTT
CASSSYTRGSTDTQYF
>TRBV7-6|TRBD2|TRBJ2-3|.
TGTGCCAGCAGCACGGCGGGGGGAGCGCAGTATTTT
CASSTAGGAQYF
>TRBV9|TRBD2|TRBJ2-3|many
TGTGCCAGCAGCGTAGAAAGCGGGGGGGCCCCGGATACGCAGTATTTT
CASSVESGGAPDTQYF
>TRBV28|TRBD1|TRBJ2-5|few
TGTGCCAGCAGTTCTCCGGGACAGGGGGCTGAGGCCCAGTACTTC
CASSSPGQGAEAQYF
>TRBV5-1|TRBD1|TRBJ1-6|.
TGCGCCAGCAGCCAGGGACAGGGTGTTTATTCACCCCTCCACTTT
CASSQGQGVYSPLHF
>TRBV5-6|TRBD2|TRBJ2-3|.
TGTGCCAGCAGCCCCTTTATACGCGGGGGGCGAGCGGGGGATACGCAGTATTTT
CASSPFIRGGRAGDTQYF
>TRBV7-2|.|TRBJ1-5|.
TGTGCCAGCAGCTTAGTTGGGGGGGCCGATCAGCCCCAGCATTTT
CASSLVGGADQPQHF
>TRBV5-1|.|TRBJ2-4|few
TGCGCCAGCAGCTTGTTGGGACAAAACATTCAGTACTTC
CASSLLGQNIQYF
>TRBV20-1|.|TRBJ1-2|few
TGCAGTGCGGGGGGCTGGACAGAACATTCCCATGGCTACACCTTC
CSAGGWTEHSHGYTF
>TRBV5-1|TRBD2|TRBJ2-1|few
TGCGCCAGCAGCCTCGGGGGGTCGGACAATGAGCAGTTCTTC
CASSLGGSDNEQFF